Given below is one TCR beta chain in context. The antigen remains undetermined. The data originate from a study of persistence of HIV-infected CD4 T cells. In the study overall: CD4+ T cells responding to CMV or HIV-1 Gag were isolated. Points from the study as a whole: Compared with CD3/CD28-stimulated cells, CMV- and Gag-responding cells showed lower TCRbeta richness. Antigen-responding cells were enriched for degenerate expanded CDR3beta sequences.

The stimulus was an HIV-1 Gag 15-mer peptide pool, approximately 0.93 ug/peptide/mL. Sorted nonresponding memory CD4+ T cells were CD40L-negative, CD69-negative, CD45RO-high. For roughly 19 hours, CD8-depleted PBMCs received anti-CD28/CD49d costimulation, a CD40-blocking antibody and enfuvirtide. V shed 4 bases and J shed 5 bases, with 19 bases lying between them. This CDR3 region has 15 residues. Germline V gene lookup returns CDR1 SGDLS and CDR2 YYNGEE. Sequencing used immunoSEQ version 4 in survey mode. Here immunoSEQ multiplex PCR was the method, and the copy in TCRdb shows in-frame clones only, minus some. The table shows approximately 32,000 clones, with about four fifths occurring only once.

The chain has TRBV9 and TRBJ2-7; D is perhaps TRBD1 (7 bases). The origin of this receptor is an adult woman with HIV who was CMV-seropositive. Specimen: CD4+ T cells sorted from PBMCs after approximately 19-hour stimulation, collected from a patient who received antiretroviral therapy. CDR3 bases: TGTGCCAGCAGCCTCACGGGGGACAGCCGAAACGAGCAGTACTTC. Translating it yields CASSLTGDSRNEQYF.